Below, 12 T cell receptor beta chains from the same sample are listed, as sequenced in a study of radiotherapy plus CTLA-4 blockade in lung cancer. Measured with immunoSEQ multiplex PCR; TCRdb has only the in-frame clones, and not every one. The sample has 34,000 or so clones; 70% to 75% are singletons. Here the sequenced sample was peripheral blood, taken from a patient treated with radiotherapy plus ipilimumab. The source is a human donor with non-small cell lung cancer that progressed on radiotherapy plus ipilimumab.

The chain uses TRBV18 and TRBJ2-3; the D gene is possibly TRBD1 (5 bases). The CDR3 sequence is 16 residues long. Trimming removed 1 base at V and 2 bases at J, with 13 bases between. Germline lookup yields CDR1 KGHSH and CDR2 LQKENI. The chain's CDR3 is CASSPRIGDDTDTQYF. The CDR3 coding sequence is TGTGCCAGCTCACCACGGATAGGGGATGACACAGATACGCAGTATTTT. The variable domain in full, completed from reference TRBV18 and TRBJ2-3, reads NAGVMQNPRHLVRRRGQEARLRCSPMKGHSHVYWYRQLPEEGLKFMVYLQKENIIDESGMPKERFSAEFPKEGPSILRIQQVVRGDSAAYFCASSPRIGDDTDTQYFGPGTRLTVL.

Here the CDR3 DNA reads TGTGCCAGCAGCGTAAGCTCGGCAGCGTTTCAGGTTTCCTACGAGCAGTACTTC. Amino acid sequence: CASSVSSAAFQVSYEQYF. The V and J genes are TRBV9 and TRBJ2-7, with D unresolved. Germline V CDR1 and CDR2: SGDLS, YYNGEE. Trimming stripped 1 base from V and 1 base from J, with 21 bases between. The CDR3 is made up of 18 amino acids.

The chain recombines TRBV20-1 with TRBJ2-7; D ambiguous. Looked up from germline, CDR1 is DFQATT and CDR2 is SNEGSKA (reference sequence). The ends were cut back, 0 bases at V and 12 bases at J, with 9 bases in the middle. This CDR3 spans 10 amino acids. DNA for the CDR3: TGCAGTGCTAGAGACGGACGTACGTACTTC. It yields the protein CSARDGRTYF.

This rearrangement joins TRBV29-1 to TRBJ2-3; TRBD2 might be the D (6 bases). The CDR3 length is 15 residues. Trimming removed 2 bases at V and 2 bases at J, with 14 bases between. In germline, CDR1 is SQVTM, CDR2 ANQGSEA. CDR3 DNA: TGCAGCGTTGAATCGGTGGAGGGCTACACAGATACGCAGTATTTT. Amino acids: CSVESVEGYTDTQYF.

This chain links TRBV4-3 with TRBJ2-7, with D hard to call. Per the germline V gene, CDR1 is LGHNA and CDR2 is YSLEER. The CDR3 extends over 14 amino acids. The ends were cut back, 1 base at V and 7 bases at J, with 14 bases in the middle. CDR3: CASSQGSQPAEQYF. The CDR3 DNA reads TGCGCCAGCAGCCAAGGTTCGCAGCCAGCTGAGCAGTACTTC.

The rearrangement links TRBV27 to TRBJ2-7; the match to TRBD1 covers 9 bases. Unmatched junction bases numbered 7, after V lost 4 bases and J lost 3 bases. Germline CDR1 reads MNHEY; CDR2 reads SMNVEV (reference sequence). The CDR3 spans 15 residues. The CDR3 is CASSSSGQGIYEQYF. DNA for the CDR3: TGTGCCAGCAGTTCCTCCGGACAGGGGATCTACGAGCAGTACTTC.

The chain is built from TRBV19 and TRBJ2-2; a possible D gene is TRBD2 (5 bases). This CDR3 contains 17 residues. V was clipped by 6 bases and J by 0 bases, with 17 bases between them. The germline V gene encodes CDR1 LNHDA and CDR2 SQIVND (reference sequence). This CDR3 is CASSHPGSSANTGELFF. The DNA for the CDR3 is TGTGCCAGTAGCCACCCGGGGTCCTCCGCGAACACCGGGGAGCTGTTTTTT. The full variable domain, with the rest looked up from reference TRBV19 and TRBJ2-2, is DGGITQSPKYLFRKEGQNVTLSCEQNLNHDAMYWYRQDPGQGLRLIYYSQIVNDFQKGDIAEGYSVSREKKESFPLTVTSAQKNPTAFYLCASSHPGSSANTGELFFGEGSRLTVL.

The chain links TRBV5-4 to TRBJ2-1; 8 nucleotides align to TRBD1. V lost 2 bases and J lost 0; bases outside the gene matches: 1. The germline CDR1 and CDR2 sequences are SGHNT and YYREEE (reference sequence). The CDR3 extends over 15 amino acids. CDR3: CASSLQGGSYNEQFF. In nucleotides, the CDR3 is TGTGCCAGCAGCTTACAGGGGGGCTCCTACAATGAGCAGTTCTTC.

This chain links TRBV9 with TRBJ2-2; tentatively, D is TRBD1 or TRBD2 (5 bases each). The CDR3 has 17 amino acids. CDR1 SGDLS and CDR2 YYNGEE come from the germline V gene. The germline V and J ends were trimmed by 4 bases and 2 bases, with 18 bases remaining between them. CDR3 protein: CASSSPLRDPNTGELFF. The CDR3 nucleotides read TGTGCCAGCAGCAGCCCCCTCCGGGACCCAAACACCGGGGAGCTGTTTTTT.

CDR3 in amino acids: CARSLKQVCSPSNQPQHF. The CDR3 region has the DNA TGTGCCAGAAGCTTAAAACAAGTGTGCTCCCCGAGCAATCAGCCCCAGCATTTT. The V call is TRBV5-3, the J call TRBJ1-5; D is uncertain. TRBV5-3 is flagged as an ORF with uncertain function. V was shortened by 2 bases and J by 1 base, with 19 bases between the two germline ends. This CDR3 is built from 18 residues.

This sequence joins TRBV7-6 and TRBJ2-1, with a tentative D call TRBD2 (5 bases). Germline-derived CDR1 and CDR2 are SGHVS and FNYEAQ. V was clipped by 3 bases and J by 1 base, with 10 bases between them. The CDR3 spans 15 residues. Here the CDR3 reads CASSLREYSYNEQFF. CDR3 coding DNA: TGTGCCAGCAGCTTGAGGGAGTATTCCTACAATGAGCAGTTCTTC.

In this sample, this clone turned up a few times. The chain uses TRBV5-1 and TRBJ1-1, with D unclear. The CDR3 totals 13 residues. Trimming left V 0 bases short and J 6 bases short, with 9 bases between. Germline CDR1 reads SGHRS; CDR2 reads YFSETQ. The DNA of the CDR3 is TGCGCCAGCAGCTTGGTTCCGAGCGCTGAAGCTTTCTTT. Translated: CASSLVPSAEAFF.